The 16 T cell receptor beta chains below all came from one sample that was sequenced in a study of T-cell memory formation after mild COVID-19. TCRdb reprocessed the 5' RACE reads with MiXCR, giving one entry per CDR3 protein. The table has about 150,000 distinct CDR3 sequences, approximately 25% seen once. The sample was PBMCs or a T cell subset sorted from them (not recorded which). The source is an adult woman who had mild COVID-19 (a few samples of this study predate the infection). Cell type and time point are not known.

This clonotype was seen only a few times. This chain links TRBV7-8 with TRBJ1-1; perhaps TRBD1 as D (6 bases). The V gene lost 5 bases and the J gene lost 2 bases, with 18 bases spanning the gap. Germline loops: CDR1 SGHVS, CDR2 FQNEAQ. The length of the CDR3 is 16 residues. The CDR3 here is CASSKRDRTANTEAFF. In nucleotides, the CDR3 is TGTGCCAGCAGCAAGAGAGACCGGACAGCTAACACTGAAGCTTTCTTT.

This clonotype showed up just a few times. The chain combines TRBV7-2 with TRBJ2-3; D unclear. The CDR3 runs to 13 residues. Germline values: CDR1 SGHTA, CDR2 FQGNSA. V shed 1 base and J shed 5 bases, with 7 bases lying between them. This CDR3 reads CASSLVPRDTQYF. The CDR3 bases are TGTGCCAGCAGCTTAGTTCCGAGAGATACGCAGTATTTT.

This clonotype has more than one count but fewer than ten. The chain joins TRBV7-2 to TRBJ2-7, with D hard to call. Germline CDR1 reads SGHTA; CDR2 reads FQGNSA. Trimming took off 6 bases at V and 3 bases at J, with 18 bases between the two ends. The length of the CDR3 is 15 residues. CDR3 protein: CASSQKSYTDYEQYF. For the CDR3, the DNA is TGTGCCAGCAGTCAAAAGAGTTACACCGACTACGAGCAGTACTTC.

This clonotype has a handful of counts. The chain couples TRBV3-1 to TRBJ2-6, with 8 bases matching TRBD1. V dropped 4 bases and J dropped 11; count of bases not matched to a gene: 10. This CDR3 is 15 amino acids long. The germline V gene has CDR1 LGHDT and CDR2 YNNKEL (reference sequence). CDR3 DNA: TGTGCCAGCAGCCTAGCCCTTCCGGGACAGGACGTCCTGACTTTC. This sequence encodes CASSLALPGQDVLTF.

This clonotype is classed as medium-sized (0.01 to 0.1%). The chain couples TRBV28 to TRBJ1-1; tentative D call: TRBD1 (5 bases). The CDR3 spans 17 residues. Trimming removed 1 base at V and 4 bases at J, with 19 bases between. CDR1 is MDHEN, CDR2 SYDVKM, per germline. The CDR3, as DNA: TGTGCCAGCAGTTTATTTGGTCCCCTCAGGGTGAGCACTGAAGCTTTCTTT. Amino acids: CASSLFGPLRVSTEAFF.

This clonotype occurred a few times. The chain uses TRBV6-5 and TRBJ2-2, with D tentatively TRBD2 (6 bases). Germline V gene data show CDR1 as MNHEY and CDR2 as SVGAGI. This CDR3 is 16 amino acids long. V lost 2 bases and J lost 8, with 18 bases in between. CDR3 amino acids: CASSYRFLGGVGELFF. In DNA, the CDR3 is TGTGCCAGCAGTTACCGCTTTTTGGGGGGAGTAGGGGAGCTGTTTTTT.

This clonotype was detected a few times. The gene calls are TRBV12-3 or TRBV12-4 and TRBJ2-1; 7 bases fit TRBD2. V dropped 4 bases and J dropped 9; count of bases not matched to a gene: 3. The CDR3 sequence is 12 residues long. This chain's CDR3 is CASSSGGTEQFF. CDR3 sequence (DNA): TGTGCCAGCAGTTCCGGGGGGACTGAGCAGTTCTTC.

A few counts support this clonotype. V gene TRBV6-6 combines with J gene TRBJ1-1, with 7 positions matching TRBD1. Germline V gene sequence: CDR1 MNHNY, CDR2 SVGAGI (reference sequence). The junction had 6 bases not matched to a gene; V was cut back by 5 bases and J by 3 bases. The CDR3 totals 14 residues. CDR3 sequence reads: CASSPRQGDTEAFF. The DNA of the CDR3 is TGTGCCAGCAGTCCGCGGCAGGGGGACACTGAAGCTTTCTTT.

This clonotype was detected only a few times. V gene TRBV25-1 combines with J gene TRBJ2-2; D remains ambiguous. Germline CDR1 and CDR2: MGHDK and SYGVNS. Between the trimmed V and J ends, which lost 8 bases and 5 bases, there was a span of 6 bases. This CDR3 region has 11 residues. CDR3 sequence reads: CASGRTGELFF. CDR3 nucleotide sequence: TGTGCCAGCGGCAGGACCGGGGAGCTGTTTTTT. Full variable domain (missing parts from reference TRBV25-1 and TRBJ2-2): EADIYQTPRYLVIGTGKKITLECSQTMGHDKMYWYQQDPGMELHLIHYSYGVNSTEKGDLSSESTVSRIRTEHFPLTLESARPSHTSQYLCASGRTGELFFGEGSRLTVL.

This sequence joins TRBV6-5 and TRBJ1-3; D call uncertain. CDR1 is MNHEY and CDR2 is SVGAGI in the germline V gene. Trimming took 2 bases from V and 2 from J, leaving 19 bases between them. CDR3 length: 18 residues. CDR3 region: CASSYRSQVLMTGNTIYF. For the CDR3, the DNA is TGTGCCAGCAGTTACCGCTCTCAGGTTTTGATGACTGGAAACACCATATATTTT.

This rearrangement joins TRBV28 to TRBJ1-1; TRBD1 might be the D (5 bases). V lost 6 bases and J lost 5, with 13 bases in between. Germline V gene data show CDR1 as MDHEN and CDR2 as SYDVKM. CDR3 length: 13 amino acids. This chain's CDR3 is CASSPGTVTEAFF. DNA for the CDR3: TGTGCCAGCAGCCCGGGGACGGTGACTGAAGCTTTCTTT.

CDR3 nucleotide sequence: TGTGCCACCAGTGATGGGGGCGGCTACACCTTC. As protein: CATSDGGGYTF. The rearrangement joins TRBV24-1 to TRBJ1-2; TRBD1 might be the D (6 bases). The CDR3 is 11 residues long. The V end lost 3 bases, the J end lost 8 bases, and 6 bases lay between the germline ends. Germline lookup yields CDR1 KGHDR and CDR2 SFDVKD.

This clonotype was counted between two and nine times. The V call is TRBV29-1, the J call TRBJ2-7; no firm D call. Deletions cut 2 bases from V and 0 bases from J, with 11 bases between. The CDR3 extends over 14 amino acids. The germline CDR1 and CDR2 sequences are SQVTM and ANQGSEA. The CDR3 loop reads CSVESQESSYEQYF. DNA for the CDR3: TGCAGCGTTGAATCCCAGGAGAGCTCCTACGAGCAGTACTTC.

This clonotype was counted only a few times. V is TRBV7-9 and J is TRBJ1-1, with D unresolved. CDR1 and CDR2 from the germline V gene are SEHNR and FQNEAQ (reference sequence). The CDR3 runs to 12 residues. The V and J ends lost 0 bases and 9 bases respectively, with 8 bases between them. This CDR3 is CASSLAPGQAFF. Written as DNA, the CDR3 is TGTGCCAGCAGCTTAGCGCCGGGCCAAGCTTTCTTT.

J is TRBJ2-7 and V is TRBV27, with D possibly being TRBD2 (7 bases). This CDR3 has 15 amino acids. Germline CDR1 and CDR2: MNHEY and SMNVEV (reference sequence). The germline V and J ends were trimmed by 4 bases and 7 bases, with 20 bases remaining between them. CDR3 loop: CASSSGGHLSREQYF. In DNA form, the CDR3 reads TGTGCCAGCAGTTCGGGGGGACATTTATCGAGGGAGCAGTACTTC.

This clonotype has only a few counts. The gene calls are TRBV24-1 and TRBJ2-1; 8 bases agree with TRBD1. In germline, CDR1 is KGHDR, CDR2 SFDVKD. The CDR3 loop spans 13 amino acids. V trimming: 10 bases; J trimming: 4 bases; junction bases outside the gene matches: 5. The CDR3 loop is CATQGATYNEQFF. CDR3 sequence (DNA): TGTGCCACGCAGGGGGCTACATACAATGAGCAGTTCTTC.